A selection of T cell receptor beta chains follows, all from one sample in a study of OX40 agonist ivuxolimab in advanced cancers. Measured with immunoSEQ multiplex PCR; TCRdb has only the in-frame clones, and not every one. The sample shows approximately 89,000 clones, roughly nine tenths of them seen only once. The sequenced sample was CD4+ or CD8+ T cells sorted from blood, obtained in a trial of the OX40 agonist ivuxolimab. Receptor source: an adult with an advanced solid tumor such as melanoma, head and neck, liver or kidney cancer. Both conserved end residues are trimmed from each CDR3. Each record gives: J gene, V gene, CDR3 protein.

j_gene: TRBJ2-7
v_gene: TRBV4-2
CDR3aa: ASRQGSSGGRVEQY

j_gene: TRBJ1-4
v_gene: TRBV19
CDR3aa: ASSGGQRGEKLF

j_gene: TRBJ2-2
v_gene: TRBV25-1
CDR3aa: ASSGTGGYTGELF

j_gene: TRBJ1-2
v_gene: TRBV28
CDR3aa: ASSAEGRYT

j_gene: TRBJ2-1
v_gene: TRBV5-8
CDR3aa: ASSLRQTSAQPGYEQF

j_gene: TRBJ2-5
v_gene: TRBV10-3
CDR3aa: AINRDTVPETQY

j_gene: TRBJ2-5
v_gene: TRBV29-1
CDR3aa: STVGSGRETQY

j_gene: TRBJ2-6
v_gene: TRBV25-1
CDR3aa: ASSAVGSGANVLT

j_gene: TRBJ1-1
v_gene: TRBV29-1
CDR3aa: SGVGGPEAF

j_gene: TRBJ1-1
v_gene: TRBV18
CDR3aa: ASSPPVAQNTEAF

j_gene: TRBJ2-5
v_gene: TRBV18
CDR3aa: ASSPPPGGIGETQY

j_gene: TRBJ2-3
v_gene: TRBV29-1
CDR3aa: SVLGTSGTDTQY

j_gene: TRBJ2-1
v_gene: TRBV5-6
CDR3aa: ASSADPSSYNEQF

j_gene: TRBJ2-3
v_gene: TRBV5-4
CDR3aa: ASSPDGGGTDTQY

j_gene: TRBJ1-2
v_gene: TRBV2
CDR3aa: ASSKYQGVDT

j_gene: TRBJ2-5
v_gene: TRBV5-1
CDR3aa: ASSFGTHIEETQY

j_gene: TRBJ2-1
v_gene: TRBV28
CDR3aa: ASSSGTRVEQF

j_gene: TRBJ2-7
v_gene: TRBV30
CDR3aa: AWSGANRGSYEQY

j_gene: TRBJ1-4
v_gene: TRBV28
CDR3aa: ASSIHRVSEKLF

j_gene: TRBJ2-6
v_gene: TRBV28
CDR3aa: ASSLISGQGIGVLT

j_gene: TRBJ2-1
v_gene: TRBV2
CDR3aa: ASSPTVGTRHNEQF

j_gene: TRBJ1-2
v_gene: TRBV30
CDR3aa: AWRTPGRTVYGYT

j_gene: TRBJ1-1
v_gene: TRBV5-4
CDR3aa: ASSLQGAQRVTEAF

j_gene: TRBJ1-4
v_gene: TRBV9
CDR3aa: ASSPGLHNEKLF

j_gene: TRBJ2-3
v_gene: TRBV6-1
CDR3aa: ASSEANGLAGVTQY

j_gene: TRBJ1-5
v_gene: TRBV19
CDR3aa: ASRKDYSNQPQH

j_gene: TRBJ2-7
v_gene: TRBV19
CDR3aa: ASSVGGTAKYEQY

j_gene: TRBJ2-7
v_gene: TRBV6-5
CDR3aa: ASSSSGSSYEQY

j_gene: TRBJ2-7
v_gene: TRBV20-1
CDR3aa: SKRKGNEQY

j_gene: TRBJ2-5
v_gene: TRBV4-2
CDR3aa: ASSQELGGETQY

j_gene: TRBJ2-7
v_gene: TRBV5-1
CDR3aa: ASSLLGQPIYEQY

j_gene: TRBJ1-2
v_gene: TRBV7-9
CDR3aa: ASSIGEAKT

j_gene: TRBJ2-1
v_gene: TRBV20-1
CDR3aa: SAEGLNEQF

j_gene: TRBJ1-1
v_gene: TRBV19
CDR3aa: ASSMREMNTEAF

j_gene: TRBJ1-5
v_gene: TRBV21-1
CDR3aa: ASSKEVTANQPQH

j_gene: TRBJ2-2
v_gene: TRBV7-9
CDR3aa: ASSRSYTGELF

j_gene: TRBJ2-1
v_gene: TRBV4-1
CDR3aa: ASSQGRLAGEVNNEQF

j_gene: TRBJ1-1
v_gene: TRBV6-5
CDR3aa: ASTGGMNTEAF

j_gene: TRBJ2-4
v_gene: TRBV28
CDR3aa: ASSPIGYENIQY

j_gene: TRBJ1-5
v_gene: TRBV4-1
CDR3aa: ASSQVRTVNQPQH

j_gene: TRBJ2-7
v_gene: TRBV7-3
CDR3aa: ASSLNTGGLNEQY

j_gene: TRBJ2-7
v_gene: TRBV7-2
CDR3aa: ASSLASGNTYEQY

j_gene: TRBJ2-1
v_gene: TRBV14
CDR3aa: ASSQAGTRGRNEQF

j_gene: TRBJ2-7
v_gene: TRBV5-6
CDR3aa: ASSLFRLVDYEQY

j_gene: TRBJ2-1
v_gene: TRBV10-1
CDR3aa: ASSGKRGRSYNEQF